The next 15 T cell receptor beta chains were all read from a single sample in a study of preoperative IRX-2 immunotherapy in early breast cancer. The treatment denotes: preoperative locoregional IRX-2 cytokine immunotherapy. TCRdb's copy holds only in-frame clones and misses some; the assay was immunoSEQ multiplex PCR. The sample gives roughly 5,700 clones, around 73% of which show up once; approximately 14% is in the top ten. Sequencing used tumor tissue, obtained before IRX-2 immunotherapy. The receptors shown here come from a human donor with breast cancer.

The rearrangement links TRBV23-1 to TRBJ2-2; D may be TRBD1 or TRBD2 (5 bases each). TRBV23-1 falls under the ORF class, with uncertain function. The CDR3 has 15 amino acids. V was cut by 6 bases and J by 3 bases, with 14 bases left in between. For the CDR3, the DNA is TGCGCCAGCAGCTTTTGGGGACCGCACACCGGGGAGCTGTTTTTT. As protein: CASSFWGPHTGELFF.

This sequence joins TRBV6-8 and TRBJ2-2; possible D gene TRBD1, 5 bases. V lost 6 bases and J lost 7, with 18 bases in between. CDR1 is MNHGY and CDR2 is SAAAGT in the germline V gene. The CDR3 runs 15 residues. CDR3 in amino acids: CASSPPRQGGGELFF. Written as DNA, the CDR3 is TGTGCCAGCAGCCCACCTCGCCAGGGTGGCGGGGAGCTGTTTTTT.

The chain combines TRBV28 with TRBJ1-5, with D possibly TRBD1 on 5 matching bases. Trimming took 5 bases from V and 10 from J, leaving 18 bases between them. Germline assignment: CDR1 MDHEN and CDR2 SYDVKM. The CDR3 sequence is 14 residues long. CDR3 in amino acids: CASSAGTEMKPQHF. DNA of the CDR3: TGTGCCAGCAGTGCGGGGACGGAGATGAAACCCCAGCATTTT. Supplemented by reference TRBV28 and TRBJ1-5, the full variable domain reads DVKVTQSSRYLVKRTGEKVFLECVQDMDHENMFWYRQDPGLGLRLIYFSYDVKMKEKGDIPEGYSVSREKKERFSLILESASTNQTSMYLCASSAGTEMKPQHFGDGTRLSIL.

The table lists this clone with a few counts. The J gene is TRBJ1-1, the V gene TRBV6-8; D remains ambiguous. V lost 5 bases and J lost 5, with 18 bases in between. Germline CDR1 is MNHGY and CDR2 is SAAAGT. This CDR3 is built from 15 residues. This CDR3 is CASSGNAWADTEAFF. The CDR3 coding sequence is TGTGCCAGCAGTGGTAATGCGTGGGCGGAYACTGAAGCTTTCTTT.

V usage is TRBV6-8 and J usage is TRBJ2-7; D is tentatively TRBD1 or TRBD2 (5 bases each). The CDR3 covers 14 residues. Germline V gene lookup returns CDR1 MNHGY and CDR2 SAAAGT. Trimming pared 4 bases from V and 6 bases from J, leaving 16 bases between. CDR3 amino acids: CASSLGTLDLEQYF. In nucleotides, the CDR3 is TGTGCCAGCAGTTTGGGGACGCTTGATCTCGAGCAGTACTTC.

V usage is TRBV5-1 and J usage is TRBJ2-7, with TRBD2 matching 9 bases. Germline lookup yields CDR1 SGHRS and CDR2 YFSETQ. The trim removed 2 bases at V and 7 bases at J, leaving 10 bases unmatched. CDR3 size: 15 residues. CDR3 nucleotides: TGCGCCAGCAGCTTCACAGCGGGAGGCTCTAGGGAGCAGTACTTC. Amino acids: CASSFTAGGSREQYF.

The V call is TRBV14, the J call TRBJ1-2, with D hard to call. Germline CDR1 SGHDN, CDR2 FVKESK. The length of the CDR3 is 12 residues. Trimming took 8 bases from V and 9 from J, leaving 16 bases between them. The CDR3: CASGRDSVSYTF. The CDR3 DNA sequence: TGTGCCAGCGGGAGAGACTCGGTGAGCTACACCTTC.

The chain combines TRBV19 with TRBJ2-5; 9 positions agree with TRBD1. The ends lost 3 bases at V and 1 base at J; junction bases unmatched: 3. The germline CDR1 and CDR2 sequences are LNHDA and SQIVND (reference sequence). This CDR3 has 15 residues. The CDR3 DNA follows: TGTGCCAGTAGTATCGGGACAGGGTTCCAAGAGACCCAGTACTTC. This sequence encodes CASSIGTGFQETQYF.

The chain combines TRBV6-8 with TRBJ2-7, with D maybe TRBD1 (6 bases). Germline V lookup: CDR1 MNHGY, CDR2 SAAAGT. This CDR3 comprises 12 residues. The ends were cut back, 6 bases at V and 5 bases at J, with 11 bases in the middle. The CDR3 coding sequence is TGTGCCAGCAGATCAACAGGGAACGAGCAGTACTTC. The encoded protein is CASRSTGNEQYF.

CDR3 sequence reads: CASSLGTGTSTDTQYF. The CDR3 DNA reads TGTGCCAGCAGCTTAGGGACAGGTACTAGCACAGATACGCAGTATTTT. The chain carries TRBV11-3 and TRBJ2-3; TRBD1 aligns across 7 bases. The germline V gene encodes CDR1 SGHNT and CDR2 YENEEA. Trimming at V came to 1 base and at J to 0 bases, leaving 4 bases not matched to a gene. The CDR3 is made up of 16 amino acids.

This rearrangement joins TRBV10-2 to TRBJ2-7, with no clear D. V lost 3 bases and J lost 0, with 12 bases in between. Per germline, CDR1 WSHSY and CDR2 SAAADI. The CDR3 loop spans 15 amino acids. CDR3 in DNA: TGCGCCAGCAGTGAACCGTTATTAAGCTCCTACGAGCAGTACTTC. Amino acid sequence: CASSEPLLSSYEQYF.

V and J are TRBV6-8 and TRBJ2-2; maybe TRBD2 (6 bases). The CDR3 has 12 residues. Germline V CDR1 and CDR2: MNHGY, SAAAGT. CDR3: CAMGREAGELFF. The CDR3 region has the DNA TGTGCTATGGGGCGGGAAGCCGGGGAGCTGTTTTTT.

V gene TRBV28 combines with J gene TRBJ2-3; TRBD2 agrees at 7 bases. V lost 2 bases to trimming and J lost 6 bases; unmatched junction nucleotides: 11. This CDR3 spans 16 amino acids. CDR1 is MDHEN and CDR2 is SYDVKM in the germline V gene. The CDR3, as DNA: TGTGCCAGCAGTTTACCAGCGGGACCCTTGAGGGATACGCAGTATTTT. It codes for CASSLPAGPLRDTQYF.

Points on this clone: The junction differs from germline at one of its ends, possibly a read error. J is TRBJ2-3 and V is TRBV6-8; D might be TRBD2 (6 bases). There are 15 residues in the CDR3. The germline gives CDR1 MNHGY, CDR2 SAAAGT. The CDR3 spells CAISGSGANTDTQYF. In DNA form, the CDR3 reads TGTGCCATCAGTGGTAGCGGAGCGAACACAGATACGCAGTATTTT.

V and J are TRBV19 and TRBJ1-1; 8 bases are a match to TRBD1. CDR3 size: 15 residues. The junction had 8 bases not matched to a gene; V was cut back by 7 bases and J by 1 base. Germline values: CDR1 LNHDA, CDR2 SQIVND (reference sequence). CDR3 region: CASNLPGTGNTEAFF. The CDR3 DNA reads TGTGCCAGTAACCTGCCCGGGACAGGGAACACTGAAGCTTTCTTT.